This T cell receptor (beta chain) is drawn from a study of response to subunit inactivated influenza vaccine. TCRdb reanalysed the RT-PCR reads using MiXCR and keeps one entry per CDR3 protein. The sample includes 500,000 to 600,000 distinct CDR3 sequences, under 15% seen only once; the top ten take over 10%. The CDR3 is 16 amino acids. The germline V gene encodes CDR1 SGHRS and CDR2 YFSETQ. V lost 4 bases and J 5 bases, leaving 19 bases between the germline ends. This clonotype has just a few counts. Its antigen is still unknown. Study results and caveats: The authors suggested that every seasonal influenza vaccination recruits few new T cells.

This clonotype was sampled from a man in his forties or fifties who received an inactivated influenza vaccine. Here the sequenced sample was PBMCs from blood, taken about 40 days after vaccination. The rearrangement joins TRBV5-1 to TRBJ2-1; a weak D match, TRBD1 (6 bases). CDR3 DNA sequence: TGCGCCAGCAGCGCCGGGACACCAAAAGAGGACAATGAGCAGTTCTTC. It codes for CASSAGTPKEDNEQFF.